This T cell receptor (beta chain) was documented in a study of blood T cell repertoires in COVID-19. About the study: Samples taken during acute and convalescent COVID-19 were collected in the United States, Italy and Spain.

From germline, CDR1 is SNHLY and CDR2 FYNNEI. This CDR3 region has 13 residues. In the authors' methods: Cell counts per sample came from amplifying reference gene primers. Libraries were prepared by immunoSEQ multiplex PCR; TCRdb keeps only in-frame clonotypes and omits some of them. The DNA gave D and trimming, while V, J and clone size come from that table. The table includes approximately 140,000 clones, roughly four fifths detected once. Sequencing was done on a sample of peripheral blood. This TCR was recovered from a man between 35 and 55 years old with active or convalescent COVID-19. J is TRBJ2-3 and V is TRBV2; 9 positions agree with TRBD2. CDR3 sequence reads: CALTSGLTDTQYF. The CDR3 bases are TGTGCTCTTACTAGCGGGCTCACAGATACGCAGTATTTT.